The following is a TCR beta chain sequence with its context. V lost 1 base and J lost 0, with 11 bases in between. This CDR3 contains 16 residues. The record originates from a study of blood T cell repertoires in COVID-19. For the study at large: Spain, Italy and the United States supplied samples that represented acute and convalescent COVID-19. From T cells, B-cell-depleted T cells, or PBMCs came the material, which was cDNA or gDNA.

Authors' processing steps: The authors estimated nucleated cell counts from reference gene primer amplification. Here immunoSEQ multiplex PCR was the method, and the copy in TCRdb shows in-frame clones only, minus some. V, J and clone size were drawn from that table, and D and trimming were deduced from the DNA. The data contain about 140,000 clones, approximately 78% of them seen just once; the ten biggest clones take up around 4%. The chain combines TRBV5-3 with TRBJ1-3, with D unresolved. TRBV5-3 is an open reading frame, and its role is uncertain. Sequences were obtained from peripheral blood. This clonotype was obtained from a woman of 80 years or more with acute or convalescent COVID-19. Here the CDR3 reads CARSLCDKNSGNTIYF. Written as DNA, the CDR3 is TGTGCCAGAAGCTTGTGCGACAAGAACTCTGGAAACACCATATATTTT.